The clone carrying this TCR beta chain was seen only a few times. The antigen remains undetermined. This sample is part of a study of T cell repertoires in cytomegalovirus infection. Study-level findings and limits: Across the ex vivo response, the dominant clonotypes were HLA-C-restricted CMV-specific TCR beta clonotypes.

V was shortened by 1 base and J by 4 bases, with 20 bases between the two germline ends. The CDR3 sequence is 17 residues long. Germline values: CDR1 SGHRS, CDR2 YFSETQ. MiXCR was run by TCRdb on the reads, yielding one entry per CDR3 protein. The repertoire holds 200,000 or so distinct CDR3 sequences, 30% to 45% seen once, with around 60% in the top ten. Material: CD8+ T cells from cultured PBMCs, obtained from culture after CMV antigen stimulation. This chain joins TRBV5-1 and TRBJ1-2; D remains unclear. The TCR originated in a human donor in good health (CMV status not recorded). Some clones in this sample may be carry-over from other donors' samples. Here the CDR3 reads CASSLLFLQQRSYGYTF. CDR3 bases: TGCGCCAGCAGCTTGTTATTCTTACAGCAAAGATCCTATGGCTACACCTTC. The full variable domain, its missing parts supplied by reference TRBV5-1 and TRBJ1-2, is KAGVTQTPRYLIKTRGQQVTLSCSPISGHRSVSWYQQTPGQGLQFLFEYFSETQRNKGNFPGRFSGRQFSNSRSEMNVSTLELGDSALYLCASSLLFLQQRSYGYTFGSGTRLTVV.